The present entry profiles one T cell receptor beta chain with its context. Produced via immunoSEQ multiplex PCR; TCRdb's table is partial and in-frame only. The repertoire consists of about 200,000 clones, with about four fifths occurring once and the leading ten covering about 4.6%. CDR3 length: 14 amino acids. Trimming cost V 5 bases and J 2 bases; bases outside gene matches: 5. CDR1 is GTSNPN, CDR2 SVGIG, per germline (reference sequence). Each participant's cohort was designated according to participant-reported clinical history. All exposed participants met a person with COVID-19 within 2 weeks before entering the study. This sample was taken from a study of blood T cell repertoires in COVID-19.

Sequenced: PBMCs or T cells enriched from blood (not recorded which). This receptor was obtained from a woman aged 45 to 65 who had been exposed to COVID-19. The chain has TRBV30 and TRBJ2-5, with 10 bases lining up with TRBD2. The chain's CDR3 is CAWALAGVQETQYF. The DNA for the CDR3 is TGTGCCTGGGCGCTAGCGGGAGTTCAAGAGACCCAGTACTTC.